One sample yielded the 28 T cell receptor beta chains listed below, sequenced in a study of blood T cell repertoires in COVID-19. The repertoire was sequenced with immunoSEQ multiplex PCR; TCRdb's copy has only in-frame clones and lacks some. The repertoire consists of 150,000 to 200,000 clones, with 65% to 85% occurring once and the leading ten covering under 3.5%. The specimen was peripheral blood. The receptors shown here come from a woman in her sixties with acute or convalescent COVID-19.

The table lists this clone with a few counts. The chain carries TRBV7-8 and TRBJ1-2; weak D call: TRBD1 (5 bases). V was clipped by 3 bases and J by 2 bases, with 7 bases between them. This CDR3 is 13 amino acids long. The germline V gene encodes CDR1 SGHVS and CDR2 FQNEAQ. As DNA, the CDR3 is TGTGCCAGCAGCTTTGACAGAAACTATGGCTACACCTTC. Residues: CASSFDRNYGYTF.

This clone was detected only once. In DNA form, the CDR3 reads TGTGCCAGCAGCCGGGGACACAGCAATCAGCCCCAGCATTTT. Amino acids: CASSRGHSNQPQHF. The chain couples TRBV3-1 (or the pseudogene TRBV3-2) to TRBJ1-5; D possibly corresponds to TRBD1 (6 bases). CDR1 LGHDT and CDR2 YNNKEL come from the germline V gene (reference sequence). The CDR3 is 14 amino acids. Trimming cost V 4 bases and J 1 base, with 8 bases left between them.

The chain joins TRBV6-2 or TRBV6-3 to TRBJ1-2; D perhaps matches TRBD1 (6 bases). There are 14 residues in the CDR3. Germline CDR1 is MNHEY and CDR2 is SVGEGT. V lost 5 bases and J lost 4, with 14 bases in between. DNA of the CDR3: TGTGCCAGCAGTCCAGGACAGCCTTCCTATGGCTACACCTTC. It codes for CASSPGQPSYGYTF.

The rearrangement uses TRBV14 and TRBJ2-3, with a tentative D call TRBD1 (6 bases). Between the trimmed V and J ends, which lost 4 bases and 0 bases, there was a span of 11 bases. Per the germline V gene, CDR1 is SGHDN and CDR2 is FVKESK. The CDR3 is 15 amino acids. The CDR3, as DNA: TGTGCCAGCAGCCGCAGGACAGTTAGCACAGATACGCAGTATTTT. This translates into CASSRRTVSTDTQYF. Full variable domain (outside the CDR3, taken from reference TRBV14 and TRBJ2-3): EAGVTQFPSHSVIEKGQTVTLRCDPISGHDNLYWYRRVMGKEIKFLLHFVKESKQDESGMPNNRFLAERTGGTYSTLKVQPAELEDSGVYFCASSRRTVSTDTQYFGPGTRLTVL.

In the case of this clone: The same CDR3 is also encoded by other DNA sequences in this sample. V is TRBV3-1 (or the pseudogene TRBV3-2) and J is TRBJ1-6; 10 positions agree with TRBD1. The ends lost 4 bases at V and 7 bases at J; junction bases unmatched: 1. The germline CDR1 and CDR2 sequences are LGHDT and YNNKEL (reference sequence). The CDR3 totals 14 residues. The CDR3 DNA is TGTGCCAGCAGCCCGGGACAGGGGAATTCACCCCTCCACTTT. Its translation: CASSPGQGNSPLHF.

About this clone itself: The junction shows a germline mismatch at one end, possibly a read error. The rearrangement links TRBV7-2 to TRBJ2-2; D is possibly TRBD1 (5 bases). CDR3 length equals 14 residues. Germline CDR1 and CDR2: SGHTA and FQGNSA. CDR3 DNA sequence: TGTGCCAGCAGCTTAGACAGGAACACGGGGGAGCTGTTTTTT. It yields the protein CASSLDRNTGELFF.

The chain couples TRBV7-2 to TRBJ2-1, with 8 bases matching TRBD1. V was clipped by 3 bases and J by 7 bases; unmatched bases: 8. CDR3 length equals 15 residues. Per germline, CDR1 SGHTA and CDR2 FQGNSA. The CDR3 region has the DNA TGTGCCAGCAGCTTTGACAGGGGACCTCATAATGAGCAGTTCTTC. This encodes CASSFDRGPHNEQFF. Using reference TRBV7-2 and TRBJ2-1 for the parts outside the CDR3, the full variable domain is GAGVSQSPSNKVTEKGKDVELRCDPISGHTALYWYRQSLGQGLEFLIYFQGNSAPDKSGLPSDRFSAERTGGSVSTLTIQRTQQEDSAVYLCASSFDRGPHNEQFFGPGTRLTVL.

The chain has TRBV27 and TRBJ1-6; the match to TRBD1 covers 8 bases. This CDR3 has 16 amino acids. Germline V gives CDR1 MNHEY, CDR2 SMNVEV (reference sequence). Losses at the gene ends were 2 bases for V and 10 bases for J; bases not matched to a gene: 10. Written as DNA, the CDR3 is TGTGCCAGCAGTTTAAGGGTTGACAGGGGTTGGTCACCCCTCCACTTT. Encoded protein: CASSLRVDRGWSPLHF.

This clone was recorded only once. J is TRBJ2-7 and V is TRBV7-6, with 8 bases lining up with TRBD1. J lost 4 bases, V lost 1 base, and 3 bases had no gene match. Per germline, CDR1 SGHVS and CDR2 FNYEAQ. CDR3 length: 14 amino acids. CDR3 amino acids: CASSLEDRGYEQYF. CDR3 bases: TGTGCCAGCAGCTTAGAAGACAGGGGTTACGAGCAGTACTTC.

This sequence joins TRBV4-3 and TRBJ2-1; D gene uncertain. The CDR3 has 17 residues. The germline CDR1 and CDR2 sequences are LGHNA and YSLEER. With 0 bases removed from V and 3 bases from J, the gap between germline ends came to 15 bases. Here the CDR3 reads CASSQERNSANYNEQFF. CDR3 nucleotides: TGCGCCAGCAGCCAAGAACGGAACAGTGCAAACTACAATGAGCAGTTCTTC.

The rearrangement joins TRBV13 to TRBJ2-7; 7 nucleotides agree with TRBD1. The CDR3 totals 13 residues. V lost 2 bases and J lost 5; bases outside the gene matches: 3. Germline CDR1 reads PRHDT; CDR2 reads FYEKMQ (reference sequence). CDR3 in amino acids: CASSLRQGDEQYF. The CDR3 DNA reads TGTGCCAGCAGCTTACGGCAGGGGGACGAGCAGTACTTC.

This chain joins TRBV3-1 (or the pseudogene TRBV3-2) and TRBJ1-2, with TRBD1 matching over 10 bases. The CDR3 spans 16 residues. Germline loops: CDR1 LGHDT, CDR2 YNNKEL (reference sequence). V lost 4 bases to trimming and J lost 8 bases; unmatched junction nucleotides: 13. CDR3 residues: CASSPLSGTGDRGYTF. The DNA for the CDR3 is TGTGCCAGCAGCCCCTTATCCGGGACAGGGGATCGAGGCTACACCTTC.

The V and J genes are TRBV10-1 and TRBJ1-1; TRBD1 might be the D (5 bases). V was clipped by 2 bases and J by 7 bases, with 14 bases between them. The CDR3 is 14 residues long. The V gene's germline CDR1 is WNHNN and CDR2 SYGVQD (reference sequence). DNA for the CDR3: TGCGCCAGCAGTGAGACCTTCCCGGGGGGTGAAGCTTTCTTT. Translating it yields CASSETFPGGEAFF.

The chain recombines TRBV7-2 with TRBJ2-7, with TRBD1 matching over 7 bases. This CDR3 has 16 amino acids. V was pared by 3 bases and J by 0 bases, with 8 bases of the junction left unmatched. CDR1 and CDR2 (germline): SGHTA, FQGNSA. DNA of the CDR3: TGTGCCAGCAGCTTGGGACGAGGGGGCAACTCCTACGAGCAGTACTTC. Amino acids: CASSLGRGGNSYEQYF. Drawing the rest from reference TRBV7-2 and TRBJ2-7, the complete variable domain is GAGVSQSPSNKVTEKGKDVELRCDPISGHTALYWYRQSLGQGLEFLIYFQGNSAPDKSGLPSDRFSAERTGGSVSTLTIQRTQQEDSAVYLCASSLGRGGNSYEQYFGPGTRLTVT.

This chain connects TRBV6-6 to TRBJ1-4, with TRBD1 identical over 8 bases. The CDR3 totals 21 residues. V shed 5 bases, J shed 1 base, and the junction held 21 bases outside the gene matches. CDR1 MNHNY and CDR2 SVGAGI come from the germline V gene (reference sequence). The CDR3 sequence is CASSPHPLGRTGILTNEKLFF. The CDR3 DNA sequence: TGTGCCAGCAGTCCCCATCCCCTTGGCCGGACAGGGATCTTAACTAATGAAAAACTGTTTTTT.

CDR3 sequence: CASSIAGAQPQHF. CDR3 nucleotide sequence: TGTGCCAGTAGTATTGCAGGGGCTCAGCCCCAGCATTTT. The chain combines TRBV19 with TRBJ1-5, with D perhaps matching TRBD1 (6 bases). The germline CDR1 and CDR2 sequences are LNHDA and SQIVND (reference sequence). The germline V and J ends were trimmed by 3 bases and 6 bases, with 9 bases remaining between them. This CDR3 is 13 amino acids long.

The chain has TRBV10-3 and TRBJ1-1, with a weak D call TRBD1 (6 bases). The CDR3 spans 16 residues. V lost 6 bases to trimming and J lost 2 bases, with 19 bases between them. Germline CDR1 is ENHRY and CDR2 is SYGVKD. Written as DNA, the CDR3 is TGTGCCATCAGCAAGAACACAGGGACGGGAAACACTGAAGCTTTCTTT. Its translation: CAISKNTGTGNTEAFF.

This sequence joins TRBV6-1 and TRBJ1-5; D unclear. V was pared by 3 bases and J by 1 base, with 10 bases between. CDR1 is MNHNS, CDR2 SASEGT, per germline. The CDR3 length is 15 residues. The CDR3 is CASSEQVLSNQPQHF. For the CDR3, the DNA is TGTGCCAGCAGTGAGCAGGTTTTAAGCAATCAGCCCCAGCATTTT.

The CDR3 region is CASRGTTTNEKLFF. CDR3 nucleotides: TGTGCCAGCAGGGGGACTACAACTAATGAAAAACTGTTTTTT. The chain uses TRBV6-6 and TRBJ1-4; weak D call: TRBD1 (5 bases). Between the trimmed V and J ends, which lost 6 bases and 0 bases, there was a span of 8 bases. The CDR3 loop spans 14 amino acids. Germline assignment: CDR1 MNHNY and CDR2 SVGAGI (reference sequence).

The CDR3 DNA reads TGTGCCAGCAGTGGAACCGGGACAGGGGTCCTTGGCGAGCAGTACTTC. As protein: CASSGTGTGVLGEQYF. The rearrangement links TRBV6-6 to TRBJ2-7; 10 bases are a match to TRBD1. The CDR3 extends over 16 amino acids. Germline lookup yields CDR1 MNHNY and CDR2 SVGAGI (reference sequence). The V gene end was trimmed by 5 bases and the J gene end by 6 bases; junction bases not matched to a gene: 13.

The gene calls are TRBV24-1 and TRBJ2-5, with TRBD1 matching 10 bases. The germline V gene has CDR1 KGHDR and CDR2 SFDVKD. Germline trimming cut 5 bases from V and 5 bases from J; bases unmatched to any gene: 7. CDR3 length: 15 amino acids. The CDR3 loop is CATSAPDRGRETQYF. The CDR3 coding sequence is TGTGCCACCAGTGCCCCGGACAGGGGGAGGGAGACCCAGTACTTC.

The chain combines TRBV7-8 with TRBJ2-7, with 8 nucleotides matching TRBD1. In germline, CDR1 is SGHVS, CDR2 FQNEAQ. The junction had 32 bases not matched to a gene; V was cut back by 5 bases and J by 2 bases. This CDR3 comprises 23 residues. The CDR3 is CASSPTKIGPGQEPSGTPYEQYF. The CDR3 DNA reads as TGTGCCAGCAGCCCGACGAAGATAGGACCGGGACAGGAGCCCTCGGGTACTCCCTACGAGCAGTACTTC.

The chain joins TRBV25-1 to TRBJ1-1; possible D gene TRBD1, 5 bases. Trimming stripped 1 base from V and 4 bases from J, with 10 bases between. CDR3 length equals 14 residues. Germline values: CDR1 MGHDK, CDR2 SYGVNS. CDR3 sequence reads: CASSESPRATEAFF. The CDR3 coding sequence is TGTGCCAGCAGTGAATCCCCCAGGGCCACTGAAGCTTTCTTT.

In DNA, the CDR3 is TGTGCCAGCAGCCAAGTGGGACAGCCTATCTCTGGAAACACCATATATTTT. Residues: CASSQVGQPISGNTIYF. This sequence joins TRBV3-1 (or the pseudogene TRBV3-2) and TRBJ1-3; 7 nucleotides line up with TRBD1. V shed 1 base and J 0 bases; nucleotides not matched to a gene: 6. The germline V gene has CDR1 LGHDT and CDR2 YNNKEL (reference sequence). The CDR3 sequence is 17 residues long.

V gene TRBV6-4 combines with J gene TRBJ2-3, with TRBD1 identical over 10 bases. The CDR3 loop spans 13 amino acids. The germline CDR1 and CDR2 sequences are MRHNA and SNTAGT. Trimming took 11 bases from V and 6 from J; bases not matched to a gene: 8. The CDR3 DNA reads as TGTGCCTCTAGACAGGGGGCATTCGATACGCAGTATTTT. The encoded protein is CASRQGAFDTQYF.

This clone showed up just a few times. V gene TRBV10-2 combines with J gene TRBJ2-1; D unresolved. CDR1 WSHSY and CDR2 SAAADI come from the germline V gene. Trimming took off 0 bases at V and 2 bases at J, with 8 bases between the two ends. This CDR3 contains 15 residues. This CDR3 is CASSESKWPYNEQFF. The CDR3 bases are TGCGCCAGCAGTGAGTCCAAATGGCCCTACAATGAGCAGTTCTTC.

V and J are TRBV4-2 and TRBJ1-5; 9 nucleotides line up with TRBD1. CDR1 is LGHNA, CDR2 YNFKEQ, per germline. The CDR3 sequence is 15 residues long. After removal of 2 bases from V and 3 bases from J, the junction contained 2 bases not matched to a gene. The CDR3 spells CASSQKQGANQPQHF. The CDR3, as DNA: TGTGCCAGCAGCCAAAAACAGGGGGCCAATCAGCCCCAGCATTTT.

This clone appeared a few times. The V call is TRBV28, the J call TRBJ1-5, with D unclear. V was pared by 8 bases and J by 4 bases, with 12 bases between. Germline lookup yields CDR1 MDHEN and CDR2 SYDVKM. The CDR3 consists of 13 residues. CDR3 residues: CASRRGRNQPQHF. CDR3 bases: TGTGCCAGCCGGCGGGGTAGGAATCAGCCCCAGCATTTT.